This T cell receptor (beta chain) was identified during a study of blood T cell repertoires in COVID-19. This CDR3 region has 14 residues. The germline CDR1 and CDR2 sequences are SGDLS and YYNGEE. V gave up 3 bases and J gave up 5 bases; unmatched junction bases: 7. The data were produced by immunoSEQ multiplex PCR, yet TCRdb's version contains in-frame clones alone and is incomplete. The sample comprises approximately 230,000 clones, around 80% of which are singletons, and around 5.4% rests with the top ten. This TCR came from an elderly man with acute or convalescent COVID-19. Source material: peripheral blood. The rearrangement uses TRBV9 and TRBJ2-5, with 7 bases identical to TRBD1. CDR3 protein: CASSATGRGETQYF. CDR3 in DNA: TGTGCCAGCAGCGCGACAGGGCGCGGGGAGACCCAGTACTTC. Based on the CDR3 plus reference TRBV9 and TRBJ2-5, the full variable domain is DSGVTQTPKHLITATGQRVTLRCSPRSGDLSVYWYQQSLDQGLQFLIQYYNGEERAKGNILERFSAQQFPDLHSELNLSSLELGDSALYFCASSATGRGETQYFGPGTRLLVL.